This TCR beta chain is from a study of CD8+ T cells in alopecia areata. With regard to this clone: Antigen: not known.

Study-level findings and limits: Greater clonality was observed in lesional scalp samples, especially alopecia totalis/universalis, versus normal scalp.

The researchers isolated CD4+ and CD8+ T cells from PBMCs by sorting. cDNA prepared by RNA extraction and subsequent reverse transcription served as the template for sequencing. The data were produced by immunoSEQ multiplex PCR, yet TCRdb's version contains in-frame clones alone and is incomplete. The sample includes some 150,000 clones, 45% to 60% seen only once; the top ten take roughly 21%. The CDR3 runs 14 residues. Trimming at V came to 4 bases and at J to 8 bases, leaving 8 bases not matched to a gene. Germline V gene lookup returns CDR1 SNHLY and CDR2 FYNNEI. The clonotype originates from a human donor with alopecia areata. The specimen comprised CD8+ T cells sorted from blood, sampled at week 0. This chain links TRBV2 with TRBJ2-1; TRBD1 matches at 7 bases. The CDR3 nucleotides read TGTGCCAGCAGTGTATCGACAGGGCGCGATGAGCAGTTCTTC. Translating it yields CASSVSTGRDEQFF.